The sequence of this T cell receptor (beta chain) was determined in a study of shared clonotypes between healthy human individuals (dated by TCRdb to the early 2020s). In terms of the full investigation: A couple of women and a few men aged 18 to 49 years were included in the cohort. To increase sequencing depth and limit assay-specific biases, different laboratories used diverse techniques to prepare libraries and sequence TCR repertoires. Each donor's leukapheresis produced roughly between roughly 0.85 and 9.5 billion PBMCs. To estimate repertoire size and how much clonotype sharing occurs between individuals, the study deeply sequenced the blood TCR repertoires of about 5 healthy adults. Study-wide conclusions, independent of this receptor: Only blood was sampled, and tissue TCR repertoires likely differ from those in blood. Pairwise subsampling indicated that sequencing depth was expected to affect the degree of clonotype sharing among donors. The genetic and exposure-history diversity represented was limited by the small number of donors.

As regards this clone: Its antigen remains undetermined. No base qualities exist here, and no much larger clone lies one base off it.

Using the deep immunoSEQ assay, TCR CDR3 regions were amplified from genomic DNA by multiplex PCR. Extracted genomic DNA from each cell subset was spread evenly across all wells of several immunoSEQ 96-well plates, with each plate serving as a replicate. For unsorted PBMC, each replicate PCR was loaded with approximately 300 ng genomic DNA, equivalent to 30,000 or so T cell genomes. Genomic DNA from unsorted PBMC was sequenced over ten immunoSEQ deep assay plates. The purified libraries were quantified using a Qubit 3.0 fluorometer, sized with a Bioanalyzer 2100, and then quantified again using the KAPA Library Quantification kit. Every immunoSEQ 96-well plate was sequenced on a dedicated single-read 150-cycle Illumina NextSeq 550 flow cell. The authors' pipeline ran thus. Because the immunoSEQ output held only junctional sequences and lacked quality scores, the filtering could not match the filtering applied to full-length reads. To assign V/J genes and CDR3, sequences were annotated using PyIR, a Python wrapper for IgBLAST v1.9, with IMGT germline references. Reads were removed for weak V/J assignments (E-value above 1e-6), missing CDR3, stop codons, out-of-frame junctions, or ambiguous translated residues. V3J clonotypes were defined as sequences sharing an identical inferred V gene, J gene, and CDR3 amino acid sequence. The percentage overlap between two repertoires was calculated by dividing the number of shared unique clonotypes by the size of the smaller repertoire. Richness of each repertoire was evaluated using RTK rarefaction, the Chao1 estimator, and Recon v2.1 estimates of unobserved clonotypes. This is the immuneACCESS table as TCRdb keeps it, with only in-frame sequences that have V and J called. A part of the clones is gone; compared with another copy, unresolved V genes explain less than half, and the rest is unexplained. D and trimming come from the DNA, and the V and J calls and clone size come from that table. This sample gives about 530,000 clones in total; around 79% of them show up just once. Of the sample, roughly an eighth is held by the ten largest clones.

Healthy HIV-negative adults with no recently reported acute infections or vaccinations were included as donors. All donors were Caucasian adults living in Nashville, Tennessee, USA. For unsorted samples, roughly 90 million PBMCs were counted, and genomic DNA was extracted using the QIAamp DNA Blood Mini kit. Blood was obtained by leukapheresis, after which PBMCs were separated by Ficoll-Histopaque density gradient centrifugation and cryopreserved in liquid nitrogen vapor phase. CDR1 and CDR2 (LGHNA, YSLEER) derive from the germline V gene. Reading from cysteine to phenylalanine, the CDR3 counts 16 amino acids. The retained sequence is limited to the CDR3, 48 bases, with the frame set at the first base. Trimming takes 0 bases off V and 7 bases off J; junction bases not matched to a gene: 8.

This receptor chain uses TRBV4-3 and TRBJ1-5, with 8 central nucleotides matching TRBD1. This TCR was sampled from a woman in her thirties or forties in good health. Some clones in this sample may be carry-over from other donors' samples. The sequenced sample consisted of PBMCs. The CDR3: CASSQDLGQGGQPQHF. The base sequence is TGCGCCAGCAGCCAAGATCTTGGACAGGGAGGGCAGCCCCAGCATTTT.